This TCR beta chain was recovered during a study of T cell responses to AZD1222 COVID-19 vaccine. The study's findings and limits: Only after the peak T cell response were repertoires sampled. It should be noted that donors were predominantly white British and more often female, and clonal diversity was possibly underestimated.

Produced via immunoSEQ multiplex PCR; TCRdb's table is partial and in-frame only. The top ten clones hold approximately 15% of a sample with around 66,000 clones, roughly 90% of them seen once. CDR3 length: 16 residues. Per germline, CDR1 SGHRS and CDR2 YFSETQ. Trimming left V 0 bases short and J 3 bases short, with 12 bases between. Details on this clone: Its antigen is not identified.

Specimen: peripheral blood, collected on day 0 of AZD1222 vaccination. The source of this sequence is an adult in good health. This chain connects TRBV5-1 to TRBJ2-2; possibly TRBD2 for D (5 bases). CDR3 in DNA: TGCGCCAGCAGCTTGGACAGCGGATCGGACACCGGGGAGCTGTTTTTT. Residues: CASSLDSGSDTGELFF.